The next 30 T cell receptor beta chains were all read from a single sample in a study of blood T cells in healthy people across ages. The authors ran a second PCR of 7 to 11 cycles using a sample-barcoded 5' primer and a J-beta primer mix. TCRdb re-analysed the 5' RACE reads in MiXCR, keeping a single row per CDR3 protein. Here the sample spans about 1.4 million distinct CDR3 sequences, approximately 59% being singletons. The sample consisted of blood. The receptors originated from a man aged 18 to 30 in good health.

The genes are TRBV5-1 and TRBJ2-1, with D possibly being TRBD2 (6 bases). From germline, CDR1 is SGHRS and CDR2 YFSETQ. V was pared by 6 bases and J by 8 bases, with 18 bases between. This CDR3 has 14 amino acids. The CDR3 reads CASTLAGPPHEQFF. In nucleotides, the CDR3 is TGCGCCAGCACATTGGCGGGACCGCCCCATGAGCAGTTCTTC.

The gene calls are TRBV27 and TRBJ2-6, with no clear D. The CDR3 extends over 15 amino acids. Germline CDR1 and CDR2: MNHEY and SMNVEV (reference sequence). V lost 0 bases, J lost 0 bases, and 3 bases lay in between. CDR3: CASSLSYSGANVLTF. For the CDR3, the DNA is TGTGCCAGCAGTTTATCTTACTCTGGGGCCAACGTCCTGACTTTC.

The V gene is TRBV2, the J gene TRBJ2-7; D unresolved. The germline V gene has CDR1 SNHLY and CDR2 FYNNEI. V lost 8 bases and J lost 0, with 11 bases in between. The CDR3 is 13 amino acids. In DNA, the CDR3 is TGTGCCAGCCTGGTACCGAACTCCTACGAGCAGTACTTC. Amino acids: CASLVPNSYEQYF.

This chain uses TRBV7-8 with TRBJ2-7; the match to TRBD2 covers 14 bases. Germline V gene data show CDR1 as SGHVS and CDR2 as FQNEAQ. There are 19 residues in the CDR3. V shed 6 bases, J shed 0 bases, and the junction held 13 bases outside the gene matches. The CDR3 coding sequence is TGTGCCAGCAGATCAGGAGGGACTAGCGGGGGAGACCGCTCCTACGAGCAGTACTTC. Amino acid sequence: CASRSGGTSGGDRSYEQYF.

This chain links TRBV20-1 with TRBJ2-1, with D possibly matching TRBD2 (6 bases). The CDR3 consists of 15 residues. Germline CDR1 DFQATT, CDR2 SNEGSKA (reference sequence). Trimming shortened V by 1 base and J by 6 bases, and 16 bases separated the two germline ends. CDR3 sequence (DNA): TGCAGTGCTAGAGGGGGGGACCGGCAGATCAATGAGCAGTTCTTC. Amino acid sequence: CSARGGDRQINEQFF.

The chain has TRBV20-1 and TRBJ2-5, with D possibly being TRBD1 or TRBD2 (5 bases each). The CDR3 spans 15 residues. From germline, CDR1 is DFQATT and CDR2 SNEGSKA (reference sequence). Trimming removed 4 bases from V and 1 base from J, with 16 bases in between. As DNA, the CDR3 is TGCAGTGCTAAAGATGGGGGACGGCCCCAAGAGACCCAGTACTTC. Protein sequence: CSAKDGGRPQETQYF.

Only a few counts were recorded for this clonotype. The V call is TRBV15, the J call TRBJ2-5; TRBD1 or TRBD2 may be the D gene (5 bases each). The J call is doubtful: the DNA matches TRBJ2-7 better. Per the germline V gene, CDR1 is LNHNV and CDR2 is YYDKDF (reference sequence). This CDR3 is built from 16 residues. The DNA for the CDR3 is TGTGCCACCAGCAGAGATACCGCGGGTCGGGGCCACGAGCAGTACTTC. Amino acid sequence: CATSRDTAGRGHEQYF.

V usage is TRBV6-2 or TRBV6-3 and J usage is TRBJ1-1; no clear D. The CDR3 covers 13 residues. V dropped 3 bases and J dropped 5 bases, with 10 bases sitting between them. The germline CDR1 and CDR2 sequences are MNHEY and SVGEGT. The DNA of the CDR3 is TGTGCCAGCAGTTATCGATTTTCGACTGAAGCTTTCTTT. As protein: CASSYRFSTEAFF.

The chain employs TRBV12-3 or TRBV12-4 and TRBJ1-4, with 7 bases matching TRBD1. The trim removed 4 bases at V and 8 bases at J, leaving 13 bases unmatched. The CDR3 consists of 16 residues. The CDR3 loop is CASSSDRVPWREKLFF. In DNA form, the CDR3 reads TGTGCCAGCAGTTCCGACAGGGTCCCCTGGAGAGAAAAACTGTTTTTT.

This clonotype came up many times. This chain links TRBV20-1 with TRBJ2-7; 7 nucleotides line up with TRBD1. The CDR3 runs to 12 residues. Per germline, CDR1 DFQATT and CDR2 SNEGSKA (reference sequence). As DNA, the CDR3 is TGCAGCGCCCTGACAGGGACCTACGAGCAGTACTTC. Protein product: CSALTGTYEQYF.

This clonotype was seen a single time. The chain carries TRBV4-2 and TRBJ2-3, with D perhaps matching TRBD1 or TRBD2 (6 bases each). V was trimmed by 1 base and J by 2 bases, leaving 13 bases between them. Per germline, CDR1 LGHNA and CDR2 YNFKEQ. This CDR3 region has 16 residues. The CDR3 protein is CASSQAPGAYTDTQYF. DNA of the CDR3: TGTGCCAGCAGCCAAGCCCCGGGGGCCTACACAGATACGCAGTATTTT.

This clonotype has just a few counts. The chain joins TRBV11-2 to TRBJ2-3; D not certain. The germline V and J ends were trimmed by 5 bases and 3 bases, with 6 bases remaining between them. Germline CDR1 reads SGHAT; CDR2 reads FQNNGV. The CDR3 has 12 amino acids. The CDR3 protein is CASSRATDTQYF. The CDR3 coding sequence is TGTGCCAGCAGCCGGGCGACAGATACGCAGTATTTT.

J is TRBJ2-1 and V is TRBV4-3; either TRBD1 or TRBD2 may fit D (5 bases each). Trimming shortened V by 3 bases and J by 6 bases, and 15 bases separated the two germline ends. In germline, CDR1 is LGHNA, CDR2 YSLEER. The CDR3 loop spans 15 amino acids. Here the CDR3 DNA reads TGCGCCAGCAGCCAGTTTAACGGGGCAGGCAATGAGCAGTTCTTC. Translation gives CASSQFNGAGNEQFF.

The gene calls are TRBV20-1 and TRBJ2-1; D is unresolved. Trimming left V 2 bases short and J 7 bases short, with 12 bases between. Germline V gene data show CDR1 as DFQATT and CDR2 as SNEGSKA (reference sequence). The CDR3 is 13 residues long. CDR3 residues: CSARSPQYNEQFF. As DNA, the CDR3 is TGCAGTGCTAGATCGCCCCAGTATAATGAGCAGTTCTTC.

The V and J genes are TRBV12-3 or TRBV12-4 and TRBJ2-1; D gene unclear. The CDR3 has 12 amino acids. The V gene lost 5 bases and the J gene lost 10 bases, with 12 bases spanning the gap. CDR3 amino acids: CASSPQGAEQFF. CDR3 DNA sequence: TGTGCCAGCAGTCCCCAAGGAGCCGAGCAGTTCTTC.

The V and J genes are TRBV12-3 or TRBV12-4 and TRBJ2-5; 7 bases agree with TRBD1. The CDR3 extends over 16 amino acids. V was pared by 6 bases and J by 5 bases, with 15 bases of the junction left unmatched. In DNA form, the CDR3 reads TGTGCCAGCAGAGCTGGGACAGATTATTTGGGTGAGACCCAGTACTTC. It specifies CASRAGTDYLGETQYF.

Only a few counts were recorded for this clonotype. The V and J genes are TRBV28 and TRBJ1-2, with unresolved D. From germline, CDR1 is MDHEN and CDR2 SYDVKM. V was trimmed by 8 bases and J by 4 bases, leaving 11 bases between them. The CDR3 runs 12 residues. As DNA, the CDR3 is TGTGCCAGCCGCGGGGAATCCTATGGCTACACCTTC. The encoded protein is CASRGESYGYTF.

The chain has TRBV6-5 and TRBJ2-7; 9 bases fit TRBD1. The V gene's germline CDR1 is MNHEY and CDR2 SVGAGI. The CDR3 runs to 15 residues. After removal of 5 bases from V and 2 bases from J, the junction contained 7 bases not matched to a gene. CDR3 residues: CASSRKGQGPYEQYF. In DNA form, the CDR3 reads TGTGCCAGCAGTAGAAAGGGACAGGGTCCCTACGAGCAGTACTTC.

CDR3 in DNA: TGCGCCAGCAGCAACACCCTCAGGAACTTCCACGAGCAGTACTTC. This codes for CASSNTLRNFHEQYF. V usage is TRBV5-1 and J usage is TRBJ2-4; no firm D call. With the DNA end fitting TRBJ2-7 better, the J assignment may be wrong. The CDR3 runs to 15 residues. The germline V gene has CDR1 SGHRS and CDR2 YFSETQ.

The rearrangement links TRBV28 to TRBJ2-3; D unresolved. In germline, CDR1 is MDHEN, CDR2 SYDVKM. The CDR3 spans 12 residues. V was cut by 7 bases and J by 6 bases, with 11 bases left in between. The CDR3 DNA reads TGTGCCAGCACCCATGGGCGGGATACGCAGTATTTT. This sequence encodes CASTHGRDTQYF.

V usage is TRBV27 and J usage is TRBJ2-1; D could derive from TRBD1 or TRBD2 (5 bases each). From germline, CDR1 is MNHEY and CDR2 SMNVEV (reference sequence). Trimming took 8 bases from V and 6 from J, leaving 20 bases between them. The CDR3 contains 15 residues. Here the CDR3 DNA reads TGTGCCAGCGGCCTGGGACCCCCGGCTACCAATGAGCAGTTCTTC. Amino acids: CASGLGPPATNEQFF.

The genes are TRBV12-3 or TRBV12-4 and TRBJ2-1; D unresolved. Trimming left V 3 bases short and J 6 bases short, with 15 bases between. The CDR3 extends over 15 amino acids. The CDR3 spells CASSFGRPNPNEQFF. The CDR3 nucleotides read TGTGCCAGCAGTTTTGGGCGACCCAATCCCAATGAGCAGTTCTTC.

The chain recombines TRBV4-1 with TRBJ2-4; tentative D call: TRBD2 (6 bases). CDR3 size: 13 residues. Germline V gene data show CDR1 as MGHRA and CDR2 as YSYEKL. The V gene lost 0 bases and the J gene lost 13 bases, with 13 bases spanning the gap. The CDR3 DNA sequence: TGCGCCAGCAGCCAAGATGCCCCGGGGGAGCAGTACTTC. Translating gives CASSQDAPGEQYF.

CDR3 in DNA: TGTGCCATCAGCCCAGGAGGGCCCTCATATGAGCAGTTCTTC. Its protein is CAISPGGPSYEQFF. This chain joins TRBV10-3 and TRBJ2-1; maybe TRBD2 (6 bases). Germline V lookup: CDR1 ENHRY, CDR2 SYGVKD. V dropped 6 bases and J dropped 8 bases, with 17 bases sitting between them. The length of the CDR3 is 14 residues.

The chain couples TRBV12-3 or TRBV12-4 to TRBJ2-3; maybe TRBD2 (6 bases). The CDR3 sequence is 16 residues long. Deletions cut 2 bases from V and 1 base from J, with 13 bases between. CDR3 in DNA: TGTGCCAGCAGTTTACGCGGGTCTAGCGGCACAGATACGCAGTATTTT. Residues: CASSLRGSSGTDTQYF.

The chain joins TRBV11-3 to TRBJ2-1, with 8 bases lining up with TRBD1. From germline, CDR1 is SGHNT and CDR2 YENEEA. The CDR3 extends over 14 amino acids. J lost 6 bases, V lost 4 bases, and 5 bases had no gene match. CDR3 coding DNA: TGTGCCAGCAGCTCCTGGACAGGGTCCAATGAGCAGTTCTTC. Its translation: CASSSWTGSNEQFF.

The chain combines TRBV7-2 with TRBJ2-1; TRBD2 matches at 7 bases. Trimming took 1 base from V and 14 from J; bases not matched to a gene: 5. The CDR3 loop spans 12 amino acids. The germline V gene has CDR1 SGHTA and CDR2 FQGNSA. In nucleotides, the CDR3 is TGTGCCAGCAGCTTAGGCGCCCGGGAGGAGTTCTTC. Encoded protein: CASSLGAREEFF.

This clonotype was seen only a few times. This chain's CDR3 is CASSESLRTRYEQYF. The CDR3 region has the DNA TGCGCCAGCAGTGAGTCGCTCAGGACCCGCTACGAGCAGTACTTC. The chain has TRBV10-1 and TRBJ2-7; D is undetermined. The germline V gene encodes CDR1 WNHNN and CDR2 SYGVQD (reference sequence). The CDR3 spans 15 residues. Trimming took 0 bases from V and 3 from J, leaving 12 bases between them.

This rearrangement joins TRBV6-5 to TRBJ2-1, with D possibly being TRBD1 (6 bases). There are 12 residues in the CDR3. The ends were cut back, 7 bases at V and 4 bases at J, with 8 bases in the middle. Germline V CDR1 and CDR2: MNHEY, SVGAGI. The CDR3 protein is CASMGAYNEQFF. The CDR3, as DNA: TGTGCCAGCATGGGGGCTTACAATGAGCAGTTCTTC.

The chain links TRBV12-3 or TRBV12-4 to TRBJ2-5; D might be TRBD2 (7 bases). This CDR3 is built from 15 residues. Between the trimmed V and J ends, which lost 3 bases and 2 bases, there was a span of 13 bases. This chain's CDR3 is CASSFWGGGQETQYF. CDR3 coding DNA: TGTGCCAGCAGTTTTTGGGGGGGCGGACAAGAGACCCAGTACTTC.